Below, 18 T cell receptor beta chains from the same sample are listed, as sequenced in a study of molecular identifiers for immune sequencing clone quantification. TCRdb reprocessed the PCR reads with MiXCR, giving one entry per CDR3 protein. The data hold just under 650,000 distinct CDR3 sequences, with nearly 20% observed a single time. The sequencing sample was made of naive CD8+ T cells from blood, with Jurkat cell RNA spiked in. Subset given: FACS-sorted CD8+CD4-CCR7+CD45RA+ naive T cells. Every receptor here comes from a human donor in good health. Some libraries in this study had Jurkat cell RNA spiked in.

The chain couples TRBV4-1 to TRBJ1-2, with D hard to call. Trimming stripped 1 base from V and 10 bases from J, with 19 bases between. This CDR3 has 15 amino acids. Germline CDR1 is MGHRA and CDR2 is YSYEKL. CDR3 in amino acids: CASSQGLGVGASYTF. CDR3 DNA sequence: TGCGCCAGCAGCCAAGGCCTTGGCGTGGGCGCTTCCTACACCTTC.

This clonotype was found a few times. The J gene is TRBJ2-7, the V gene TRBV5-6; 9 bases are a match to TRBD1. The germline CDR1 and CDR2 sequences are SGHDT and YYEEEE. J lost 4 bases, V lost 3 bases, and 8 bases had no gene match. The CDR3 loop spans 15 amino acids. The CDR3 protein is CASSYRDRAIYEQYF. Written as DNA, the CDR3 is TGTGCCAGCAGCTACCGGGACAGGGCCATTTACGAGCAGTACTTC.

Only a few counts were recorded for this clonotype. This chain uses TRBV19 with TRBJ2-1; 9 nucleotides agree with TRBD2. The CDR3 extends over 17 amino acids. Germline CDR1 is LNHDA and CDR2 is SQIVND (reference sequence). V gave up 1 base and J gave up 1 base; unmatched junction bases: 5. DNA for the CDR3: TGTGCCAGTAGTATAGTCGTCCTAGCGGGATCCTACAATGAGCAGTTCTTC. As protein: CASSIVVLAGSYNEQFF.

This clonotype was detected a few times. A much larger clone sits a single nucleotide away, making a read error possible. This chain joins TRBV7-9 and TRBJ2-5; D ambiguous. Germline V gene lookup returns CDR1 SEHNR and CDR2 FQNEAQ (reference sequence). This CDR3 has 15 amino acids. The CDR3 bases are TGTGCCAGCAGCCCCGAGCAGATGTACCAAGAGACCCGGTACTTC. It is translated as CASSPEQMYQETRYF.

The table lists this clonotype with many counts. The chain joins TRBV10-3 to TRBJ2-7, with 10 nucleotides matching TRBD2. The CDR3 has 14 amino acids. Trimming cost V 7 bases and J 7 bases; bases outside gene matches: 10. Germline V gives CDR1 ENHRY, CDR2 SYGVKD. CDR3 amino acids: CAIMEAGGPLEQYF. The CDR3 region has the DNA TGTGCCATCATGGAAGCGGGAGGGCCTCTGGAGCAGTACTTC.

This clonotype was seen a handful of times. A much larger clone sits a single nucleotide away, making a read error possible. This chain uses TRBV6-2 or TRBV6-3 with TRBJ1-1, with D perhaps matching TRBD1 (6 bases). V shed 11 bases and J shed 0 bases, with 13 bases lying between them. Germline assignment: CDR1 MNHEY and CDR2 SVGEGT. The CDR3 covers 13 residues. CDR3 amino acids: CAATGLMNTEAFF. The CDR3 coding sequence is TGTGCCGCCACAGGGCTCATGAACACTGAAGCTTTCTTT.

This clonotype was counted once. A much larger clone lies a single base off, so this may be a read error. No conserved phenylalanine or tryptophan ends this CDR3, so it is likely a read error. The chain couples TRBV7-2 to TRBJ2-1, with 10 bases lining up with TRBD2. J gave up 7 bases and V 3 bases, and 6 bases lay outside the gene matches. Germline V gene data show CDR1 as SGHTA and CDR2 as FQGNSA. The CDR3 totals 15 residues. CDR3 DNA: TGTGCCAGCAGCTTTTCTAGCGGGGGCTCTAATGAGCAGTTCCTC. This translates into CASSFSSGGSNEQFL.

This clonotype was recorded at least ten times. The genes are TRBV29-1 and TRBJ2-7; D ambiguous. The germline V gene has CDR1 SQVTM and CDR2 ANQGSEA. Trimming pared 2 bases from V and 2 bases from J, leaving 10 bases between. CDR3 length: 13 amino acids. This chain's CDR3 is CSVETPGAYEQYF. The CDR3 nucleotides read TGCAGCGTTGAAACCCCTGGGGCCTACGAGCAGTACTTC.

Many counts were recorded for this clonotype. This sequence joins TRBV29-1 and TRBJ2-7, with D maybe TRBD2 (6 bases). This CDR3 has 14 residues. V was shortened by 4 bases and J by 1 base, with 14 bases between the two germline ends. Germline V gene lookup returns CDR1 SQVTM and CDR2 ANQGSEA. The CDR3 protein is CSVVGGAVSYEQYF. The DNA of the CDR3 is TGCAGCGTTGTTGGAGGGGCGGTGTCCTACGAGCAGTACTTC.

Points on this clonotype: A much larger clone differs from this one at a single base, so this may be a read error. This chain connects TRBV4-1 to TRBJ2-1; 9 bases match TRBD1. The ends lost 3 bases at V and 7 bases at J; junction bases unmatched: 7. This CDR3 comprises 15 residues. CDR1 is MGHRA and CDR2 is YSYEKL in the germline V gene. As DNA, the CDR3 is TGCGCCAGCAGCCATGGGGACAGGGCGCAGAATGAGCAGTTCTTC. As protein: CASSHGDRAQNEQFF.

This clonotype was detected a few times. V usage is TRBV4-3 and J usage is TRBJ2-1, with TRBD1 identical over 8 bases. Unmatched junction bases numbered 3, after V lost 1 base and J lost 4 bases. The germline V gene encodes CDR1 LGHNA and CDR2 YSLEER. The CDR3 runs 15 residues. The CDR3 DNA is TGCGCCAGCAGCCAAGGGGACAGGAATTACAATGAGCAGTTCTTC. Translating gives CASSQGDRNYNEQFF.

In this sample, this clonotype turned up many times. This chain joins TRBV30 and TRBJ2-1; 8 nucleotides align to TRBD1. The CDR3 has 15 residues. V gave up 0 bases and J gave up 3 bases; unmatched junction bases: 4. Germline values: CDR1 GTSNPN, CDR2 SVGIG (reference sequence). CDR3 protein: CAWSVVTGDYNEQFF. The DNA for the CDR3 is TGTGCCTGGAGTGTTGTGACAGGGGACTACAATGAGCAGTTCTTC.

This clonotype was observed a few times. The chain carries TRBV24-1 and TRBJ2-2; TRBD2 matches 11 bases. This CDR3 spans 18 amino acids. V was pared by 4 bases and J by 1 base, with 7 bases of the junction left unmatched. Germline V gene lookup returns CDR1 KGHDR and CDR2 SFDVKD. CDR3 bases: TGTGCCACCAGTGAGGACTTGGGACTAGCGGAGAACACCGGGGAGCTGTTTTTT. Amino acids: CATSEDLGLAENTGELFF.

Worth noting for this clonotype: A much more abundant neighbour one base away suggests this may be a read error. The V and J genes are TRBV30 and TRBJ2-7; TRBD1 might be the D (6 bases). Germline-derived CDR1 and CDR2 are GTSNPN and SVGIG (reference sequence). The germline V and J ends were trimmed by 3 bases and 4 bases, with 16 bases remaining between them. The CDR3 contains 14 residues. The CDR3 DNA reads TGTGCCTGGAGGGAGGCAGGGGAGCGATACGAGCAGTACTTC. Protein: CAWREAGERYEQYF.

V and J are TRBV7-9 and TRBJ2-7; D gene uncertain. This CDR3 contains 14 residues. Germline values: CDR1 SEHNR, CDR2 FQNEAQ (reference sequence). V lost 1 base and J 3 bases, leaving 10 bases between the germline ends. The CDR3 nucleotides are TGTGCCAGCAGCTTAGTTGTCAGGAACTACGAGCAGTACTTC. It translates to CASSLVVRNYEQYF.

This clonotype came up a few times. The chain couples TRBV15 to TRBJ2-1; D unclear. CDR3 length: 10 amino acids. Germline CDR1 and CDR2: LNHNV and YYDKDF (reference sequence). Trimming took 5 bases from V and 7 from J, leaving 3 bases between them. In nucleotides, the CDR3 is TGTGCCACCAGCGTTAATGAGCAGTTCTTC. Translation gives CATSVNEQFF.

The V call is TRBV24-1, the J call TRBJ2-3, with 14 bases lining up with TRBD2. Per germline, CDR1 KGHDR and CDR2 SFDVKD. The CDR3 contains 14 residues. The V segment lost 9 bases and the J segment 4 bases; nucleotides outside the gene matches: 2. CDR3 DNA: TGTGCCACCCTGACTAGCGGGAGGGCAGATACGCAGTATTTT. It codes for CATLTSGRADTQYF.

The gene calls are TRBV9 and TRBJ1-1, with D maybe TRBD1 (5 bases). The CDR3 is 15 residues long. V was cut by 4 bases and J by 3 bases, with 16 bases left in between. Germline V gene lookup returns CDR1 SGDLS and CDR2 YYNGEE. The CDR3 DNA reads as TGTGCCAGCAGCCCTGATGGGACGGTTTACACTGAAGCTTTCTTT. It translates to CASSPDGTVYTEAFF.